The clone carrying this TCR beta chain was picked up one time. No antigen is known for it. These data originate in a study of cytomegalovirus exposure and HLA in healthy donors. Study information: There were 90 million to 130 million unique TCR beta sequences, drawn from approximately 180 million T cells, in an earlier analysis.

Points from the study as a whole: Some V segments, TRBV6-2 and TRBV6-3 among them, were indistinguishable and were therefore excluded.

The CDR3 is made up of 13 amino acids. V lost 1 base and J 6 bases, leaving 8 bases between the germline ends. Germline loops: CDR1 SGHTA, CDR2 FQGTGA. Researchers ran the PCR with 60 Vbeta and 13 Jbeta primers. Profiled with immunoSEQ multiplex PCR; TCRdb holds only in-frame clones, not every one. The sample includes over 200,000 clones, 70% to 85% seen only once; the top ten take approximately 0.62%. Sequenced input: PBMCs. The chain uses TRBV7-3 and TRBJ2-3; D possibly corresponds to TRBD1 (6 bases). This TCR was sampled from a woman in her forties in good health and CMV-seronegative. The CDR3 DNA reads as TGTGCCAGCAGCTTAAACAGGGCCGATACGCAGTATTTT. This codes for CASSLNRADTQYF.